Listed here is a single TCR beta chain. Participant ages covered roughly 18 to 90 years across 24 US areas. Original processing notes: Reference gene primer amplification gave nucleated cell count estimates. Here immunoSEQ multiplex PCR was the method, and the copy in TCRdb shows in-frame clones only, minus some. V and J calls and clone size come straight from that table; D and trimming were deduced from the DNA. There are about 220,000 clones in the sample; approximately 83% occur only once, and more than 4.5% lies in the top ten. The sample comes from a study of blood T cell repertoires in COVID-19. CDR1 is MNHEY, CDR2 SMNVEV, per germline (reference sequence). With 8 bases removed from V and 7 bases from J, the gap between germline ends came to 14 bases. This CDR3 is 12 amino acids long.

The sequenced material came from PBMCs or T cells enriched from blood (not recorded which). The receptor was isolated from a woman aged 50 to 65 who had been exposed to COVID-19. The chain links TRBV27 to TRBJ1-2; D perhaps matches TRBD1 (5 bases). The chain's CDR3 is CASGVGGSGYTF. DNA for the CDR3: TGTGCCAGCGGGGTCGGGGGAAGTGGCTACACCTTC.